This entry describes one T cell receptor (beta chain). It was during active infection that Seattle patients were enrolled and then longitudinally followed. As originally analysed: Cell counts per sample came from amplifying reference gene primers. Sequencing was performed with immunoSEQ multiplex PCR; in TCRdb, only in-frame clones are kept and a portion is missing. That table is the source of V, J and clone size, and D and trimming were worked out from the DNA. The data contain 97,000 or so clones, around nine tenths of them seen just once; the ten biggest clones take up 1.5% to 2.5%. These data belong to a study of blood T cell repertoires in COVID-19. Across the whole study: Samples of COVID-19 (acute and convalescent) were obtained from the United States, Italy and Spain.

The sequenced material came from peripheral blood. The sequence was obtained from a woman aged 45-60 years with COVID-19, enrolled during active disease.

The CDR3 loop reads CATSESGTSGGEYF. CDR3 sequence (DNA): TGTGCCACCAGTGAATCCGGGACTAGCGGGGGCGAGTACTTC. V and J are TRBV24-1 and TRBJ2-7; 14 nucleotides agree with TRBD2. Germline V gives CDR1 KGHDR, CDR2 SFDVKD. The V and J ends lost 4 bases and 11 bases, in that order; junction bases with no gene match: 6. This CDR3 contains 14 residues.